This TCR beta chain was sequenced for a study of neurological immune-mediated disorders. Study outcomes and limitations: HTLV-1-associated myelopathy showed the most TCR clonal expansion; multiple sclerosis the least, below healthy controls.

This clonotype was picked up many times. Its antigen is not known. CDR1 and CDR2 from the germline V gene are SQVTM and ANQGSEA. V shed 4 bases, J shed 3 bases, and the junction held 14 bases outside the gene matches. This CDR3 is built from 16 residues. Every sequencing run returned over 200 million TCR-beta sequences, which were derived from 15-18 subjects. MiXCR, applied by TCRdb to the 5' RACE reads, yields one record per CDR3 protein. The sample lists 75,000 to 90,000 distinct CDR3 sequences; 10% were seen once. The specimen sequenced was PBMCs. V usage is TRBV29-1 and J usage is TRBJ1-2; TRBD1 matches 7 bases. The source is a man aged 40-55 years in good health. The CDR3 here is CSVGTPRQGVYYGYTF. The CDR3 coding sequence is TGCAGCGTTGGAACCCCCCGACAGGGAGTTTACTATGGCTACACCTTC.